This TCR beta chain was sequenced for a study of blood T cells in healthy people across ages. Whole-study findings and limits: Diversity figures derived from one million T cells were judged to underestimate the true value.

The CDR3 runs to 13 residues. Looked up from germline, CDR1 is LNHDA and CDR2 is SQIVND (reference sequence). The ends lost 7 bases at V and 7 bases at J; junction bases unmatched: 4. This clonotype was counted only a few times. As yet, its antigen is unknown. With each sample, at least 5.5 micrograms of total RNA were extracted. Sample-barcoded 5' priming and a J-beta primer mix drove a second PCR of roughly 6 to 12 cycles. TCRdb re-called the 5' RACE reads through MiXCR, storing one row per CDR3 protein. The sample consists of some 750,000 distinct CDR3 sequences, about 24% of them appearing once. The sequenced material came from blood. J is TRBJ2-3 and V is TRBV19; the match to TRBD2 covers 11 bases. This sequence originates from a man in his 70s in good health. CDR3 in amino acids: CASTASGGYTQYF. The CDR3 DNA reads TGTGCCAGTACGGCTAGCGGGGGGTATACGCAGTATTTT. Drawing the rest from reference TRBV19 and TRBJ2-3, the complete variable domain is DGGITQSPKYLFRKEGQNVTLSCEQNLNHDAMYWYRQDPGQGLRLIYYSQIVNDFQKGDIAEGYSVSREKKESFPLTVTSAQKNPTAFYLCASTASGGYTQYFGPGTRLTVL.